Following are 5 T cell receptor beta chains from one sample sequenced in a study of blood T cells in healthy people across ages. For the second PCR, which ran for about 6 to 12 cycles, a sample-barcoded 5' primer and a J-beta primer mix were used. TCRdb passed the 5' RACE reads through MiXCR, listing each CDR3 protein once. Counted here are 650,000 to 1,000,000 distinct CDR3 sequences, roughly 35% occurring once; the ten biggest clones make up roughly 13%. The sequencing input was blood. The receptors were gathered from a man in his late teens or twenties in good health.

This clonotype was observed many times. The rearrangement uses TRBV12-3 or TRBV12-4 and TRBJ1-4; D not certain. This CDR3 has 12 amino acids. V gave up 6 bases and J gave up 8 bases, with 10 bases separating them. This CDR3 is CASRSLGEKLFF. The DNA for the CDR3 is TGTGCCAGCAGGTCCCTGGGGGAAAAACTGTTTTTT.

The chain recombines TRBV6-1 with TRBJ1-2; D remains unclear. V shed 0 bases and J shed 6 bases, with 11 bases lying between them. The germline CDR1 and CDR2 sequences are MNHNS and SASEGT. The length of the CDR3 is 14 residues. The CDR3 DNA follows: TGTGCCAGCAGTGAAGCGTTGAGTGGGGATGGCTACACCTTC. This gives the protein CASSEALSGDGYTF.

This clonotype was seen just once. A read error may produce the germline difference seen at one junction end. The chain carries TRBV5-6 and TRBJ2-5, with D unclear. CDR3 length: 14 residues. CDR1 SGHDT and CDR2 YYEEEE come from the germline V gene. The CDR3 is CASSSRTYQEAQYF. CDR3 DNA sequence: TGTGCCAGCAGCTCCCGAACTTACCAAGAGGCCCAGTACTTC.

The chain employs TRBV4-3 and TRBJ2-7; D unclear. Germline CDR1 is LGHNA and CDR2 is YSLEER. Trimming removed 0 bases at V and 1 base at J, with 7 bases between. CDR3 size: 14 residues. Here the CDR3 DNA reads TGCGCCAGCAGCCAAGATTCACAGTCCTACGAGCAGTACTTC. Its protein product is CASSQDSQSYEQYF.

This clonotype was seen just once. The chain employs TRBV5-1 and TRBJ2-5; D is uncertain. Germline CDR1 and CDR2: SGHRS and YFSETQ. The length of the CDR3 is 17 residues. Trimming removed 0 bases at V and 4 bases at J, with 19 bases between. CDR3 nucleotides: TGCGCCAGCAGCTTGGGTTCCCTTCCCGGTCCAGGAGAGACCCAGTACTTC. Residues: CASSLGSLPGPGETQYF.